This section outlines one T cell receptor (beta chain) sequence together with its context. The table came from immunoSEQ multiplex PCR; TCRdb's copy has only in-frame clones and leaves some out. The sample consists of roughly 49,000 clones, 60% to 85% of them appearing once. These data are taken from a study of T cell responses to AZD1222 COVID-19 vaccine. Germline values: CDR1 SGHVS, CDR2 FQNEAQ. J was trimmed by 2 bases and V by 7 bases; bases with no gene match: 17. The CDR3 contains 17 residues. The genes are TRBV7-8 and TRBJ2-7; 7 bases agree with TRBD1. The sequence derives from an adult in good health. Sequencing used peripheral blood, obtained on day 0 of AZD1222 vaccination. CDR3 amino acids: CASKFPRGAGGPYEQYV. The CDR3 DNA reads TGTGCCAGCAAGTTTCCTCGAGGGGCAGGGGGTCCCTACGAGCAGTACGTC.